This note documents a single T cell receptor (beta chain) sequence. These data are taken from a study of cytomegalovirus exposure and HLA in healthy donors. The primer mix had 60 Vbeta and 13 Jbeta primers. TCRdb's copy holds only in-frame clones and misses some; the assay was immunoSEQ multiplex PCR. The sample table includes about 88,000 clones. Germline V CDR1 and CDR2: MNHNY, SVGAGI (reference sequence). Trimming stripped 2 bases from V and 2 bases from J, with 10 bases between. The CDR3 consists of 15 residues. Sequenced input: PBMCs. The chain recombines TRBV6-6 with TRBJ1-5, with unresolved D. This TCR came from a girl between 10 and 17 years old in good health and CMV-seropositive. The CDR3 sequence is CASSYEGWGNQPQHF. As DNA, the CDR3 is TGTGCCAGCAGTTACGAGGGTTGGGGCAATCAGCCCCAGCATTTT.